The T cell receptor beta chain described here comes from a study of T-cell reconstitution after alpha-beta-depleted transplantation in children. Study-level findings and limits: About two months after transplant, alpha-beta T cells reportedly came from several hundred expanded graft clones. Newly made T cells mostly supplied T-cell counts and diversity one year after transplant. Surviving recipient T cells and intrathymic progenitors accounted for some patients' high TCRbeta diversity at day 60.

Preparing the TCRbeta library involved the use of unique molecular identifiers. TCRdb re-called the PCR reads with MiXCR, one entry per CDR3 protein. The data show 100,000 or so distinct CDR3 sequences, with 7% to 8% seen just once and less than 20% held by the top ten. V lost 9 bases, J lost 8 bases, and 10 bases stayed unmatched. The CDR3 consists of 16 residues. Germline V gene lookup returns CDR1 MGHDK and CDR2 SYGVNS. Of note for this clonotype: Its target is unknown.

This receptor was taken from a boy aged 2 to 10 with acute lymphoblastic leukemia, due to receive a stem cell transplant. The sequenced sample was PBMCs, obtained before TCRalphabeta/CD19-depleted stem cell transplant. This sequence joins TRBV25-1 and TRBJ2-1; 16 nucleotides align to TRBD2. CDR3 region: CASFPGLAGGPDEQFF. CDR3 DNA: TGTGCCAGTTTCCCGGGACTAGCGGGGGGGCCGGATGAGCAGTTCTTC.